The sequence of this T cell receptor (beta chain) was determined in a study of blood T cell repertoires in COVID-19. Overall study: Acute and convalescent COVID-19 samples came from the United States, Italy and Spain. In each case, the material was cDNA or gDNA derived from T cells, B-cell-depleted T cells, or PBMCs.

Original analysis: Reference gene primer amplification yielded estimated nucleated cell counts. TCRdb's table, derived via immunoSEQ multiplex PCR, lists solely in-frame clones and lacks some. V, J and clone size are those of that table, while D and trimming were read from the DNA. The sample shows about 120,000 clones, 85% to 90% of them seen only once. This TCR was recovered from a human donor with acute or convalescent COVID-19. The donor label of this sample is uncertain. Sample: peripheral blood.

The CDR3 nucleotides are TGCGCCAGCAGCTGGGGACAGTACAATGAGCAGTTCTTC. Protein product: CASSWGQYNEQFF. The chain has TRBV5-1 and TRBJ2-1; 7 bases are a match to TRBD1. Germline V gives CDR1 SGHRS, CDR2 YFSETQ. The CDR3 is 13 amino acids. V trimming: 3 bases; J trimming: 4 bases; junction bases outside the gene matches: 1.